This TCR beta chain is drawn from a study of T cell responses to AZD1222 COVID-19 vaccine (dated by TCRdb to 2020 to 2023). Concerning the study at large: TCR sequencing covered fewer than 250 trial participants: 200 to 210 given two doses of AZD1222 and around 26 given two doses of MenACWY control vaccine. Trial participants were enrolled by age into subgroups of 18-55, 56-69 and 70-plus years, and roughly 150, 30 and 60 TCR-sequenced participants, respectively, were included in these subgroups.

What the authors observed across the whole study: Participants were mostly white British, with more females than males. The authors suggested clonal diversity may have been underestimated. Because no day 14 peak-response samples were available, repertoires were characterized only after the peak T cell response. After two AZD1222 doses, spike-specific TCR breadth and depth were significantly higher than at day 0 and than in MenACWY recipients. Only a handful of AZD1222 recipients were SARS-CoV-2 seropositive at baseline, limiting conclusions about previously exposed vaccinees. Nearly half of unique spike-specific TCRs reportedly recognized epitopes outside regions mutated in the B.1.351 and B.1.1.7 variants. The 56-69-year group was small, and its depth increase did not reach significance, likely because of low power. The vaccine-associated CD4 TCRs covered the entire spike protein, and the dominant responses fell in regions 160-218 and 743-854.

The CDR3 runs 14 residues from the cysteine to the phenylalanine. Solely the CDR3 DNA is kept, with 42 bases framed from the first base. As encoded in the germline V gene, CDR1 is MNHNS while CDR2 is SASEGT. Trimming removed 3 bases from V and 4 bases from J; the gene matches leave 2 bases unexplained. Of note for this clone: The target of this receptor is not known. Base-call qualities are not available, and no considerably larger clone is one nucleotide away.

The time point label, read with the paper, signifies: baseline before first vaccination. Sample treatment or condition, as interpreted from the label and publication: meningococcal conjugate vaccine given as trial control. The vaccinee samples were drawn from two UK trials, COV001 and COV002, one of which was a single-blind randomized controlled phase 2/3 trial testing AZD1222 (ChAdOx1 nCoV-19) in healthy adults. For TCRbeta chain sequencing, PBMC samples were collected from trial participants at day 0 and at day 28 after the second dose. The CDR3 regions of human TCRbeta chains were analyzed by immunosequencing. On the study's bioinformatics: Repertoire TCRs were matched against a reference library of SARS-CoV-2-specific TCRs generated with the MIRA antigen-specificity platform. Breadth was defined as the fraction of unique TCRs that were SARS-CoV-2-associated. Depth was defined as the fraction of total T cells that were SARS-CoV-2-associated. Using the MIRA data, every spike-specific TCR was mapped to the spike region that the TCR reacted to and assigned to either a CD4 or a CD8 class. Log10-transformed breadth and depth values were compared by one-way ANOVA with Sidak's multiple comparisons tests. TCRdb took this table from immuneACCESS and kept in-frame rearrangements with V and J called. Such tables lack part of the clones; where checked against another copy, unresolved V genes explain under half of the gap, and the rest is unexplained. That table furnishes V, J and clone size, whereas the DNA furnished D and trimming. Within this sample are just under 90,000 clones, with about 90% of them counted one time only. 10% of the sample goes to the ten largest clones.

The sample was peripheral blood, taken on day 0 of MenACWY control vaccination. The source is an adult in good health. The receptor chain draws on TRBV6-1 and TRBJ1-1; the junction holds 10 bases that match TRBD1. The nucleotides read TGTGCCAGCAGTGATTGGACAGGGGGCACTGAAGCTTTCTTT. It translates to CASSDWTGGTEAFF.